This is a list of T cell receptor beta chains from one sample in a study of T-cell reconstitution after alpha-beta-depleted transplantation in children. TCRdb fed the PCR reads into MiXCR, producing one record per CDR3 protein. Among approximately 650,000 distinct CDR3 sequences, around 14% were seen once, and the ten largest hold 0.79%. The sequencing used PBMCs, collected before TCRalphabeta/CD19-depleted stem cell transplant. Receptors originate from a girl aged 2 to 10 with congenital amegakaryocytic thrombocytopenia, due to receive a stem cell transplant. CDR3s include the opening cysteine and the closing phenylalanine or tryptophan. A D gene is named only where the DNA matches it firmly. Where a row states a size, it is once, few, many or the class of an expanded clone; other rows omit it.

TRBV6-8	TRBJ2-7	many	TRBD2	TGTGCCAGCAATTTAATATCGAGTAGCGGGAAAACCTACGAGCAGTACTTC	CASNLISSSGKTYEQYF
TRBV12-3/TRBV12-4	TRBJ2-5	many	TRBD2	TGTGCCAGCAGTTTATTGGTAGCGGGCCAAGAGACCCAGTACTTC	CASSLLVAGQETQYF
TRBV20-1	TRBJ2-7	.	.	TGCAGTGCTAGATCCCCTATGGACTCCTACGAGCAGTACTTC	CSARSPMDSYEQYF
TRBV3-1	TRBJ2-1	few	.	TGTGCCAGCAGCCAAGAGCAGCGGGTGCTTTACAATGAGCAGTTCTTC	CASSQEQRVLYNEQFF
TRBV27	TRBJ1-2	.	.	TGTGCCAGCAGTTTAGCGGGCGGGGTCAACGATGGCTACACCTTC	CASSLAGGVNDGYTF
TRBV6-2/TRBV6-3	TRBJ2-5	.	TRBD2	TGTGCCAGCAGTTACCCGCGACGGGAGGAAGAGACCCAGTACTTC	CASSYPRREEETQYF
TRBV29-1	TRBJ1-1	.	.	TGCAGCGTTGAAGAAGGCGGGATTGAAGCTTTCTTT	CSVEEGGIEAFF
TRBV7-8	TRBJ2-2	many	.	TGTGCCAGCAGCTCGGTGCGGCGAGCACCTCGCACCGGTGGGGAGCTGTTTTTT	CASSSVRRAPRTGGELFF
TRBV4-1	TRBJ2-1	many	.	TGCGCCAGCAGCCAAGAACACCAGGGCAGGTCCTACAATGAGCAGTTCTTC	CASSQEHQGRSYNEQFF
TRBV6-1	TRBJ1-2	many	.	TGTGCCACCGTTCCGGGACACCCCTATGGCTACACCTTC	CATVPGHPYGYTF
TRBV5-1	TRBJ2-5	few	TRBD2	TGCGCCAGCAGCCGGACTAGCGGGAGGGAAAGGTTCGAGACCCAGTACTTC	CASSRTSGRERFETQYF
TRBV5-1	TRBJ2-7	.	TRBD2	TGCGCCAGCAGCCCAAGCGGGGGGATCTACGAGCAGTACTTC	CASSPSGGIYEQYF
TRBV7-9	TRBJ2-1	few	TRBD2	TGTGCCAGCAGCTTAAGGGTGACTAGCGGGAGGGTACGTGAGCAGTTCTTC	CASSLRVTSGRVREQFF
TRBV20-1	TRBJ2-1	many	TRBD2	TGCAGTGCTAGAGACATAGCGGGTCCCACCACTTACAATGAGCAGTTCTTC	CSARDIAGPTTYNEQFF
TRBV20-1	TRBJ2-6	.	.	TGCAGTGCTAGACAACACTTCTCTGGGGCCAACGTCCTGACTTTC	CSARQHFSGANVLTF
TRBV19	TRBJ1-1	many	TRBD1	TGTGCCAGTAGTATGGACAGGGCCTCAGCTGAAGCTTTCTTT	CASSMDRASAEAFF
TRBV5-1	TRBJ2-1	few	.	TGCGCCAGCAGCTCGGAGACCCCAGAAACGAATGAGCAGTTCTTC	CASSSETPETNEQFF
TRBV20-1	TRBJ2-1	few	.	TGCAGTGCTAGCCAGGGTCCCAATGAGCAGTTCTTC	CSASQGPNEQFF
TRBV14	TRBJ2-1	.	.	TGTGCCAGCAGCTCCGCGTGGGGGGAGCAGTTCTTC	CASSSAWGEQFF
TRBV20-1	TRBJ2-1	few	.	TGCAGTGCTATAGTCGAGCCCCAGTCCTACAATGAGCAGTTCTTC	CSAIVEPQSYNEQFF
TRBV20-1	TRBJ2-7	many	.	TGCAGTGCTAGGGAACGAGGCGGATCCCCCTACGAGCAGTACTTC	CSARERGGSPYEQYF
TRBV5-1	TRBJ1-2	few	.	TGCGCCAGCAGCACAGGGAACGGAGCTAACTATGGCTACACCTTC	CASSTGNGANYGYTF
TRBV20-1	TRBJ2-1	many	.	TGCAGTGCTAGAGAGCCGGGAGTTGAGCAGTTCTTC	CSAREPGVEQFF
TRBV12-5	TRBJ2-2	.	TRBD1	TGTGCTAGTGGTTTGGGGACAGGGATGATCGTCACCGGGGAGCTGTTTTTT	CASGLGTGMIVTGELFF
TRBV29-1	TRBJ2-2	many	TRBD1	TGCAGCGCCCGAGAGGGACAGGAAAGAATCGGGGAGCTGTTTTTT	CSAREGQERIGELFF
TRBV20-1	TRBJ2-1	many	TRBD2	TGCAGTGCTAGGGCGGGCGGGAGCACTTACAATGAGCAGTTCTTC	CSARAGGSTYNEQFF
TRBV12-5	TRBJ1-1	.	.	TGTGCTAGTGCCCCGAGAGGGACTGAAGCTTTCTTT	CASAPRGTEAFF
TRBV29-1	TRBJ2-7	few	.	TGCAGCGCCATCCGCGGCAACTACGAGCAGTACTTC	CSAIRGNYEQYF
TRBV20-1	TRBJ2-7	.	TRBD2	TGCAGTGCTCTAAGGGGGACTAGCGGAGTCTACGAGCAGTACTTC	CSALRGTSGVYEQYF
TRBV20-1	TRBJ1-5	.	TRBD1	TGCAGTGCTATAGTTCAGCGTGAGGGGGCAGGCAATCAGCCCCAGCATTTT	CSAIVQREGAGNQPQHF
TRBV20-1	TRBJ2-4	many	TRBD2	TGCAGTGCTAGAGATAGGCTAGCGGTACACATTCAGTACTTC	CSARDRLAVHIQYF
TRBV5-5	TRBJ2-1	many	.	TGTGCCAGCAGCTTATGGACTGCCGAAAATGAGCAGTTCTTC	CASSLWTAENEQFF
TRBV30	TRBJ2-1	few	TRBD1	TGTGCCTGGAATTCCGGGACAGGGCCCGTGAATGAGCAGTTCTTC	CAWNSGTGPVNEQFF
TRBV29-1	TRBJ2-7	many	TRBD1	TGCAGCGTGTGGGACAGGGTGCAGCAGTACTTC	CSVWDRVQQYF
TRBV12-3/TRBV12-4	TRBJ2-7	few	.	TGTGCCAGCACCGATGACTACGAGCAGTACTTC	CASTDDYEQYF